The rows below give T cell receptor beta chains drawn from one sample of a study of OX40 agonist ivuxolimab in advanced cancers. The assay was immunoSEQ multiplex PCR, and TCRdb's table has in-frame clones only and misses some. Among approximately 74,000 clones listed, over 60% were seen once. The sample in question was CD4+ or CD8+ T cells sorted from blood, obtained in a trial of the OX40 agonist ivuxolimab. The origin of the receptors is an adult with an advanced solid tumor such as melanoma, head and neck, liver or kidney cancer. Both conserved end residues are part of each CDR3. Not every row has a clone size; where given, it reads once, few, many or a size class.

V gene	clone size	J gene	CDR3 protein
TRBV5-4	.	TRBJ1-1	CASSLEYGPNTEAFF
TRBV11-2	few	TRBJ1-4	CASSLEGTGNEKLFF
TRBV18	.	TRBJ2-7	CASPKADSYEQYF
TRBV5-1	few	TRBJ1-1	CASRGQGGYTEAFF
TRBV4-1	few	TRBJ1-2	CASSQATGYGYTF
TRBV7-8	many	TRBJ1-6	CASSSFGQDYNSPLHF
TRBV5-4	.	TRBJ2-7	CASSRDHGSEQYF
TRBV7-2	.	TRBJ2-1	CASSLRSGLAGANEQFF
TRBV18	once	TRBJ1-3	CASSPPGVRSGNTIYF
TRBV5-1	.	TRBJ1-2	CASSQGTASNYGYTF
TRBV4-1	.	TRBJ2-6	CASSPRSGRSGANVLTF
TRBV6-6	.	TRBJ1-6	CASSSRDRGSPLHF
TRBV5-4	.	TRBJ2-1	CASSGLSGTYNEQFF
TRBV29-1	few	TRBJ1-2	CSVEELGGEVYGYTF
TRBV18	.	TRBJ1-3	CASSPRQREGNTIYF
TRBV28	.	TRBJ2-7	CASSRGVPYEQYF
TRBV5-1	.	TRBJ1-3	CASSRGNTIYF
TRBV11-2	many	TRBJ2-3	CASSFYGAAGTDTQYF
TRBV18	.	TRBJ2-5	CASSLRSGGGQETQYF
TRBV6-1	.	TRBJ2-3	CASSVTLSGSGDTQYF
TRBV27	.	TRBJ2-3	CASSLLQRADTDTQYF
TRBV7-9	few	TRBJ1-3	CACRGLSGNTIYF
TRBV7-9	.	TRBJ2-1	CASSRTDRNEQFF
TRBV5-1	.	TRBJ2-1	CASSWTQNNEQFF
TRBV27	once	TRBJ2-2	CASSPRLAGLNTGELFF
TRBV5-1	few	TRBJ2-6	CASSPGRLDANVLTF
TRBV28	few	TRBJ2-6	CASTIESGTGANVLTF
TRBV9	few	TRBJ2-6	CASSVVSGANVLTF
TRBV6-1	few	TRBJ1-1	CASSASGGSTEAFF
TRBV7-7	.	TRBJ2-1	CASSPSAGRVDEQFF
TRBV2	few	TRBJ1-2	CASSEGAGGRVGYTF
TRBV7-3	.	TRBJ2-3	CASSLIQGSTDTQYF
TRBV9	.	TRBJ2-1	CASSDRLAQSSYNEQFF
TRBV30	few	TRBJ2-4	CAWSGQGFNIQYF
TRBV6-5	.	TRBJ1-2	CASSYSAKETYGYTF
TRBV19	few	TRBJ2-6	CASSPLAGGTGANVLTF
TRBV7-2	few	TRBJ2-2	CASSLGTSGRRRNTGELFF
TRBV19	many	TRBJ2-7	CASSTSGGSYEQYF
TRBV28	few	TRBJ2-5	CASLGTVKETQYF
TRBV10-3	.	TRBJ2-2	CAISQGHGELFF
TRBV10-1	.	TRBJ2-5	CASSVGGGETQYF
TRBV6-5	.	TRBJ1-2	CASRNVGGYTF
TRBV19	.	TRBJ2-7	CASRSRQGNSYEQYF